Here is one T cell receptor beta chain with its context. As yet, its antigen is unknown. CDR1 is MGHDK, CDR2 SYGVNS, per germline. There are 13 residues in the CDR3. V was cut by 10 bases and J by 8 bases, with 20 bases left in between. The source of the sample is a study of OX40 agonist ivuxolimab in advanced cancers. Study information: Dose-escalation subjects each had hepatocellular carcinoma, melanoma, renal cell or head and neck cancer. Treatment received earlier with anti-PD-1, anti-PD-L1 or anti-CTLA-4 agents was allowed, and over 30% had some. Study-wide points: Low normalized T-cell clonal expansion was additionally recorded for some nonresponders.

The cohort excluded patients with autoimmune disease history or systemic immunosuppression. Clones were sequenced by immunoSEQ multiplex PCR, and TCRdb holds only the in-frame ones, with some missing. The table lists approximately 50,000 clones, approximately 80% of them singletons, with under 3.5% in the top ten. J is TRBJ1-2 and V is TRBV25-1; possible D gene TRBD1, 5 bases. This receptor was taken from an adult with an advanced solid tumor such as melanoma, head and neck, liver or kidney cancer. The specimen comprised CD4+ or CD8+ T cells sorted from blood, sampled in a trial of the OX40 agonist ivuxolimab. The CDR3 sequence is CATFRDLAGGYTF. DNA for the CDR3: TGTGCCACCTTCCGGGACCTCGCTGGGGGCTACACCTTC.